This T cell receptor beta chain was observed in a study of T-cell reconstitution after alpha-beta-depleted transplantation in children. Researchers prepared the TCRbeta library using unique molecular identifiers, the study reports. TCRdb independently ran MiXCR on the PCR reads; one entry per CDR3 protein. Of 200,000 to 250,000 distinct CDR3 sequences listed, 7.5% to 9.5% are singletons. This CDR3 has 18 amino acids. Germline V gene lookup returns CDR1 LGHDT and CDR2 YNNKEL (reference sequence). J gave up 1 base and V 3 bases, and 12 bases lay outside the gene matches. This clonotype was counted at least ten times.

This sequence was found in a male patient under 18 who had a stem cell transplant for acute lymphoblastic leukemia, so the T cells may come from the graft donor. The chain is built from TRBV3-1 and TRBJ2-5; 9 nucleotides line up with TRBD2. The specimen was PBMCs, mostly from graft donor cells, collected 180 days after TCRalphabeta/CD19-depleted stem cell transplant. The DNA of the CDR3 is TGTGCCAGCAGCCAGGCGATTTGGGCTAGCGGGGCCCAAGAGACCCAGTACTTC. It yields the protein CASSQAIWASGAQETQYF.